This T cell receptor (beta chain) was identified during a study of spatial heterogeneity in lung cancer. The study's findings and limits: Among blood samples, ubiquitous expanded tumor TCRs appeared more at resection than at follow-up.

The CDR3 length is 14 residues. Trimming removed 1 base from V and 6 bases from J; junction bases left unmatched: 6. Per germline, CDR1 SEHNR and CDR2 FQNEAQ (reference sequence). On this clonotype itself: Its antigen remains unknown.

MiXCR, applied by TCRdb to the 5' RACE reads, yields one record per CDR3 protein. This sample has around 120,000 distinct CDR3 sequences, with 10% to 15% found just once. The time point denotes: blood at routine non-recurrence follow-up after resection. Without sorting, whole RNA was sequenced from tumor, nontumor lung or frozen PBMC. The sample was PBMCs, taken at follow-up. The receptor was isolated from a male donor with early-stage non-small cell lung cancer. The chain uses TRBV7-9 and TRBJ2-7, with 7 nucleotides matching TRBD1. The CDR3 here is CASSLEQGFPEQYF. The CDR3 nucleotides read TGTGCCAGCAGCTTAGAACAGGGGTTCCCCGAGCAGTACTTC. The variable domain in full, with the rest retrieved from reference TRBV7-9 and TRBJ2-7, is DTGVSQNPRHKITKRGQNVTFRCDPISEHNRLYWYRQTLGQGPEFLTYFQNEAQLEKSRLLSDRFSAERPKGSFSTLEIQRTEQGDSAMYLCASSLEQGFPEQYFGPGTRLTVT.